This T cell receptor beta chain came from a study of shared clonotypes between healthy human individuals. Positively selected for CCR7, the CD45RO-negative cells used as naive CD8 cells excluded terminally differentiated effector memory CD45RA+ cells. A word on this clone: At the DNA level, this CDR3 is encoded by other sequences in the same sample as well.

Sequencing used immunoSEQ multiplex PCR; TCRdb keeps in-frame clones, though not all of them. The sample lists about 680,000 clones, about 91% occurring once. There are 12 residues in the CDR3. V gave up 1 base and J gave up 5 bases, with 6 bases separating them. Germline loops: CDR1 MNHEY, CDR2 SMNVEV (reference sequence). The origin of this receptor is a man aged 25 to 40 in good health. The chain is built from TRBV27 and TRBJ2-7, with D hard to call. Material: naive CD8+ T cells sorted from blood. The CDR3 region is CASSLFGDEQYF. CDR3 coding DNA: TGTGCCAGCAGTTTATTTGGAGACGAGCAGTACTTC.